Listed below are T cell receptor beta chains from one sample, sequenced in a study of cytomegalovirus exposure and HLA in healthy donors. TCRdb keeps only in-frame clones here, not all; method: immunoSEQ multiplex PCR. Counted here are tens of thousands of clones, over 70% occurring once; the ten biggest clones make up around 1.5%. The source material was PBMCs. These receptors all stem from a man aged 40-49 years in good health and CMV-seronegative. CDR3s include the opening cysteine and the closing phenylalanine or tryptophan. The D gene is left open where the match is weak. Not every row has a clone size; where given, it reads once, few, many or a size class.

D	V	size	J	CDR3	DNA
.	TRBV6-5	.	TRBJ1-1	CASSYLGTNTEAFF	TGTGCCAGCAGTTATTTGGGCACGAACACTGAAGCTTTCTTT
.	TRBV6-6	.	TRBJ2-2	CASSSDQGTGELFF	TGTGCCAGCAGTTCGGACCAGGGTACCGGGGAGCTGTTTTTT
.	TRBV28	.	TRBJ2-7	CASSLGAGLDEQYF	TGTGCCAGCAGTTTGGGGGCAGGGCTAGACGAGCAGTACTTC
.	TRBV5-1	.	TRBJ1-2	CASSFGDGYTF	TGCGCCAGCAGCTTCGGGGATGGCTACACCTTC
.	TRBV30	.	TRBJ2-3	CAWSGEILDSPWGTDTQYF	TGTGCCTGGAGTGGGGAAATTCTGGACTCCCCGTGGGGCACAGATACGCAGTATTTT
TRBD1	TRBV14	once	TRBJ2-7	CASQKRAGTGDDEQYF	TGTGCCAGTCAAAAAAGGGCCGGGACAGGGGACGACGAGCAGTACTTC
.	TRBV6-1	few	TRBJ2-6	CASSEPSSGANVLTF	TGTGCCAGCAGTGAACCGAGCTCTGGGGCCAACGTCCTGACTTTC
.	TRBV15	.	TRBJ2-7	CATSSDRSTYEQYF	TGTGCCACCAGCAGCGACAGGTCCACCTACGAGCAGTACTTC
.	TRBV5-4	.	TRBJ2-3	CASSLEGGSDTQYF	TGTGCCAGCAGCTTGGAGGGGGGGTCCGATACGCAGTATTTT
.	TRBV2	.	TRBJ2-1	CASSEAVPYYNEQFF	TGTGCCAGCAGTGAAGCGGTCCCCTACTACAATGAGCAGTTCTTC
.	TRBV4-2	.	TRBJ2-3	CASKDSDRTDTQYF	TGTGCCAGCAAGGACTCGGATCGCACAGATACGCAGTATTTT
.	TRBV28	.	TRBJ1-1	CASSFPLEGTEAFF	TGTGCCAGCAGTTTCCCCCTGGAGGGGACTGAAGCTTTCTTT
TRBD1	TRBV28	few	TRBJ2-1	CASSLAYRGNEQFF	TGTGCCAGCAGTTTAGCGTACAGGGGAAATGAGCAGTTCTTC
TRBD2	TRBV9	.	TRBJ2-3	CASSVGGGRAPDTQYF	TGTGCCAGCAGCGTAGGCGGCGGGAGGGCCCCAGATACGCAGTATTTT
TRBD1	TRBV7-2	.	TRBJ2-7	CASSLNRGEQYF	TGTGCCAGCAGCTTAAACAGGGGGGAGCAGTACTTC
.	TRBV9	.	TRBJ2-1	CASSVYYNEQFF	TGTGCCAGCAGCGTCTACTACAATGAGCAGTTCTTC
.	TRBV6-6	.	TRBJ2-7	CASGQTGDEQYF	TGTGCCAGCGGACAAACGGGGGACGAGCAGTACTTC
TRBD1	TRBV7-9	.	TRBJ2-3	CASSLGQPRTDTQYF	TGTGCCAGCAGCTTGGGACAGCCGCGCACAGATACGCAGTATTTT
TRBD2	TRBV19	.	TRBJ2-1	CASALAGGLGGEQFF	TGTGCCAGTGCCTTAGCGGGAGGGCTTGGGGGTGAGCAGTTCTTC
.	TRBV6-1	.	TRBJ1-2	CASSELQAGYTF	TGTGCCAGCAGTGAATTACAGGCTGGCTACACCTTC
TRBD2	TRBV11-2	.	TRBJ2-1	CASSAGLAGVYEQFF	TGTGCCAGCAGCGCGGGACTAGCGGGAGTCTATGAGCAGTTCTTC
TRBD2	TRBV11-2	.	TRBJ2-3	CASSLGVAGDGGYTQYF	TGTGCCAGCAGCTTAGGAGTAGCGGGGGACGGGGGATATACGCAGTATTTT
.	TRBV16	.	TRBJ2-1	CASSPLRRGTYNEQFF	TGTGCCAGCAGCCCCCTCCGAAGGGGGACCTACAATGAGCAGTTCTTC
TRBD2	TRBV25-1	.	TRBJ2-1	CASSDGAGGYNEQFF	TGTGCCAGCAGTGACGGAGCGGGAGGCTACAATGAGCAGTTCTTC
TRBD1	TRBV2	.	TRBJ1-5	CASSRGGNQPQHF	TGTGCCAGCAGCAGGGGGGGCAATCAGCCCCAGCATTTT
.	TRBV6-1	few	TRBJ1-5	CASSLSQANQPQHF	TGTGCCAGCAGTCTTTCACAGGCGAATCAGCCCCAGCATTTT
.	TRBV9	.	TRBJ2-7	CASSRYSLDEQYF	TGTGCCAGCAGCCGATATAGTCTCGACGAGCAGTACTTC
TRBD1	TRBV13	.	TRBJ2-7	CASSLGGTGSNEQYF	TGTGCCAGCAGCTTAGGGGGGACAGGGAGCAACGAGCAGTACTTC
.	TRBV19	.	TRBJ1-1	CASSILPLGNTEAFF	TGTGCCAGTAGTATCCTCCCACTTGGGAACACTGAAGCTTTCTTT
.	TRBV18	few	TRBJ2-7	CASSPRFNSGYEQYF	TGTGCCAGCTCACCTCGGTTCAATAGCGGATACGAGCAGTACTTC
TRBD1	TRBV5-4	.	TRBJ2-7	CASSLSGTGLSEQYF	TGTGCCAGCAGCTTATCCGGGACAGGGCTGAGCGAGCAGTACTTC
.	TRBV7-2	.	TRBJ1-4	CASSPRRSAPNELFF	TGTGCCAGCAGCCCCCGGCGGTCAGCCCCTAACGAACTGTTTTTT
.	TRBV7-8	.	TRBJ1-6	CASSFLNAGVSYNSPLHF	TGTGCCAGCAGCTTCCTGAACGCCGGGGTATCCTATAATTCACCCCTCCACTTT
TRBD1	TRBV29-1	.	TRBJ1-2	CSVGWDRGHGYTF	TGCAGCGTTGGGTGGGACAGGGGACATGGCTACACCTTC
.	TRBV15	.	TRBJ1-3	CATSRDRLYSGNTIYF	TGTGCCACCAGCAGAGATCGCCTCTACTCTGGAAACACCATATATTTT
TRBD2	TRBV6-1	.	TRBJ2-2	CASSEAGGSGELFF	TGTGCCAGCAGTGAAGCGGGCGGGAGTGGGGAGCTGTTTTTT
TRBD1	TRBV6-1	.	TRBJ2-5	CASSEVPGQPSGTQYF	TGTGCCAGCAGTGAAGTCCCGGGACAGCCCTCGGGGACCCAGTACTTC
TRBD1	TRBV14	.	TRBJ1-4	CASSHWDRGREKLFF	TGTGCCAGCAGCCATTGGGACAGGGGTCGCGAAAAACTGTTTTTT
.	TRBV19	.	TRBJ2-1	CASSNTGSSYNEQFF	TGTGCCAGTAGTAACACAGGAAGCTCCTACAATGAGCAGTTCTTC
TRBD2	TRBV19	.	TRBJ2-2	CASSIEGAGEGELFF	TGTGCCAGTAGTATAGAGGGAGCGGGAGAGGGGGAGCTGTTTTTT
.	TRBV19	.	TRBJ2-7	CASSFPGAGEQYF	TGTGCCAGTAGTTTCCCAGGCGCGGGGGAGCAGTACTTC
TRBD1	TRBV30	.	TRBJ1-6	CAWRGQGRSSPLHF	TGTGCCTGGAGAGGACAGGGGCGGTCTTCACCCCTCCACTTT
.	TRBV5-6	.	TRBJ1-3	CASSARDYGDGGNTIYF	TGTGCCAGCAGCGCGCGAGATTACGGAGACGGTGGAAACACCATATATTTT
.	TRBV29-1	.	TRBJ1-5	CSVGGGNQPQHF	TGCAGCGTTGGCGGAGGTAATCAGCCCCAGCATTTT